These 5 T cell receptor beta chains were sequenced from one sample in a study of control samples from healthy donors and cancer patients. Clones were read by immunoSEQ multiplex PCR, and TCRdb kept only the in-frame ones, dropping some. The sample shows approximately 120,000 clones, about nine tenths of them seen only once. Sequenced sample: blood. The receptors come from a man aged 35 to 55 in good health.

Of note for this clone: The same CDR3 also results from other DNA sequences found in this sample. The V call is TRBV15, the J call TRBJ2-2; a weak D match, TRBD2 (5 bases). The CDR3 spans 14 residues. V was cut by 1 base and J by 4 bases, with 7 bases left in between. Germline V gives CDR1 LNHNV, CDR2 YYDKDF (reference sequence). The CDR3 loop is CATSRGAATGELFF. Written as DNA, the CDR3 is TGTGCCACCAGCAGAGGAGCGGCCACCGGGGAGCTGTTTTTT. Supplemented by reference TRBV15 and TRBJ2-2, the full variable domain reads DAMVIQNPRYQVTQFGKPVTLSCSQTLNHNVMYWYQQKSSQAPKLLFHYYDKDFNNEADTPDNFQSRRPNTSFCFLDIRSPGLGDTAMYLCATSRGAATGELFFGEGSRLTVL.

Regarding this clone: Other DNA sequences in the sample encode the same CDR3. The chain joins TRBV12-3 or TRBV12-4 to TRBJ2-1; D is unresolved. CDR3 length: 11 residues. V was clipped by 6 bases and J by 7 bases, with 7 bases between them. CDR3 bases: TGTGCCAGCAGCTACCATAATGAGCAGTTCTTC. It specifies CASSYHNEQFF.

The chain links TRBV30 to TRBJ2-1, with a possible D match to TRBD1 (6 bases). Germline CDR1 reads GTSNPN; CDR2 reads SVGIG (reference sequence). The CDR3 sequence is 13 residues long. Trimming removed 1 base at V and 10 bases at J, with 14 bases between. Here the CDR3 reads CAWSARDTSEQFF. Here the CDR3 DNA reads TGTGCCTGGAGTGCTCGGGACACCAGCGAGCAGTTCTTC.

The rearrangement links TRBV29-1 to TRBJ1-4; no firm D call. The CDR3 loop spans 14 amino acids. CDR1 is SQVTM, CDR2 ANQGSEA, per germline. V was trimmed by 6 bases and J by 1 base, leaving 12 bases between them. The CDR3, as DNA: TGCAGCGTACAATCGGGAGGAACTAATGAAAAACTGTTTTTT. This codes for CSVQSGGTNEKLFF.

This chain joins TRBV19 and TRBJ2-7; TRBD1 matches 10 bases. Germline CDR1 LNHDA, CDR2 SQIVND (reference sequence). The V gene end was trimmed by 3 bases and the J gene end by 2 bases; junction bases not matched to a gene: 4. This CDR3 spans 15 amino acids. CDR3 bases: TGTGCCAGTAGTATTGAGGGACAGGGGACCTACGAGCAGTACTTC. Translation gives CASSIEGQGTYEQYF.